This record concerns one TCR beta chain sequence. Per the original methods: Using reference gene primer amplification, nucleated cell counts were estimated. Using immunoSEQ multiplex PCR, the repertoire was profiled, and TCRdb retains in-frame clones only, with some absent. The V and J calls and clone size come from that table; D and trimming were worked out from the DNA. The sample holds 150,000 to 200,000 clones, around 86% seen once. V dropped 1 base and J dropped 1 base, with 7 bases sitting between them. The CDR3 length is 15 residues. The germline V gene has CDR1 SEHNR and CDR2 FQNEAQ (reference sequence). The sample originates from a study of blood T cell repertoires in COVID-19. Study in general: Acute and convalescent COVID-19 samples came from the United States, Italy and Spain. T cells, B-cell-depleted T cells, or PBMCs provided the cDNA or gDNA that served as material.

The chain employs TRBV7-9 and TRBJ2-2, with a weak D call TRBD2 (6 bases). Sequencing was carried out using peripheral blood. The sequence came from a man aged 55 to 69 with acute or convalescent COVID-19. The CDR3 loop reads CASSLGSGNTGELFF. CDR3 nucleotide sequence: TGTGCCAGCAGCTTAGGTAGCGGGAACACCGGGGAGCTGTTTTTT.